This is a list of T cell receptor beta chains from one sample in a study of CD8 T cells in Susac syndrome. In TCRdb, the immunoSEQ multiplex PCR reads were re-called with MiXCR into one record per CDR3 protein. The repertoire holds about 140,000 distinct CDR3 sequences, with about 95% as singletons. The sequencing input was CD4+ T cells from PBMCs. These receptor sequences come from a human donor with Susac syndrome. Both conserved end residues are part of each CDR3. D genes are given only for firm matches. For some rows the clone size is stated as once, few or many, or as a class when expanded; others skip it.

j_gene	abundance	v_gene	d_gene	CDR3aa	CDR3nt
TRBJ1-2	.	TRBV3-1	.	CASSQLEGNSGYTF	TGTGCCAGCAGCCAATTGGAGGGAAACAGTGGCTACACCTTC
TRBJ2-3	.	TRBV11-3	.	CASSPTGTDTDTQYF	TGTGCCAGCAGCCCTACCGGGACTGACACAGATACGCAGTATTTT
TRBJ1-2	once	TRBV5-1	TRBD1	CASSLGGQEIYGYTF	TGCGCCAGCAGCTTGGGAGGACAGGAAATTTATGGCTACACCTTC
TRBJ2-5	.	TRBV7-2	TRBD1	CASSVYRGEETQYF	TGTGCCAGCAGCGTATACAGGGGTGAAGAGACCCAGTACTTC
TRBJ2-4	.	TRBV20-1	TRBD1	CSARLGTGAPKNIQYF	TGCAGTGCTAGACTCGGGACAGGGGCCCCCAAAAACATTCAGTACTTC
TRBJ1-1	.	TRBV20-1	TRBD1	CSARVGQTGRTEAFF	TGCAGTGCTAGAGTGGGACAGACCGGTCGCACTGAAGCTTTCTTT
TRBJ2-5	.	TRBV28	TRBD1	CASSPAGGPTGTQYF	TGTGCCAGCAGCCCGGCAGGGGGCCCTACCGGGACCCAGTACTTC
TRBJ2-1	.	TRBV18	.	CASSPFLSGEFGEQFF	TGTGCCAGCTCACCCTTCCTCTCTGGGGAATTTGGTGAGCAGTTCTTC
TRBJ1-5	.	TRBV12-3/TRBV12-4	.	CASSLSRGVGQPQHF	TGTGCCAGCAGTTTATCGAGGGGGGTAGGTCAGCCCCAGCATTTT
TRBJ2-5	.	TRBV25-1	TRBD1	CASSLQGAAQETQYF	TGTGCCAGCAGCCTACAGGGGGCTGCCCAAGAGACCCAGTACTTC
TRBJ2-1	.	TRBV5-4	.	CASSPGPSNYNEQFF	TGTGCCAGCAGCCCGGGGCCATCCAACTACAATGAGCAGTTCTTC
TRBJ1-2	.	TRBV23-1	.	CASSQPTGEDGTNYGYTF	TGCGCCAGCAGTCAACCGACGGGCGAAGACGGAACTAACTATGGCTACACCTTC
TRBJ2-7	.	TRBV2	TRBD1	CASSLDRAYEQYF	TGTGCCAGCAGTCTCGACAGGGCCTACGAGCAGTACTTC
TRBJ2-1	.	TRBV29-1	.	CSVRNDAVTGVHSYNEQFF	TGCAGCGTCCGAAATGATGCCGTAACGGGGGTACACTCCTACAATGAGCAGTTCTTC
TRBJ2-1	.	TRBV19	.	CASSMRAYNEQFF	TGTGCCAGTAGTATGAGGGCCTACAATGAGCAGTTCTTC
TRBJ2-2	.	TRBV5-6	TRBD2	CASSRSGSGTGELFF	TGTGCCAGCAGTCGGAGCGGGAGTGGTACCGGGGAGCTGTTTTTT
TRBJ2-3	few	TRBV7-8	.	CASSLSTTRPSTDTQYF	TGTGCCAGCAGCTTATCTACTACGCGGCCTAGCACAGATACGCAGTATTTT
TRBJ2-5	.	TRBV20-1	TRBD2	CSAYGLAGETQYF	TGCAGTGCGTATGGACTAGCGGGAGAGACCCAGTACTTC
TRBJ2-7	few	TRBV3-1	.	CASSQSYEQYF	TGTGCCAGCTCGCAATCCTACGAGCAGTACTTC
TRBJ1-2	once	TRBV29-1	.	CSVLHYGYTF	TGCAGCGTCCTACACTATGGCTACACCTTC
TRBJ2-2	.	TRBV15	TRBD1	CATSRDGTENTGELFF	TGTGCCACCAGCAGAGATGGGACAGAGAACACCGGGGAGCTGTTTTTT
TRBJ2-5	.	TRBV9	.	CASSPLWETQYF	TGTGCCAGCAGCCCCCTCTGGGAGACCCAGTACTTC
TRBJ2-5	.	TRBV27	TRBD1	CASREKGRVTGGRETQYF	TGTGCCAGCAGGGAGAAAGGCCGGGTAACAGGGGGTCGGGAGACCCAGTACTTC
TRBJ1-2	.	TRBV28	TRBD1	CASSSRGDRFRPYGYTF	TGTGCCAGCAGCAGTCGGGGGGACAGATTCCGCCCCTATGGCTACACCTTC
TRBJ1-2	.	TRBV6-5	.	CASSYRIPEGYTF	TGTGCCAGCAGTTATCGGATCCCCGAGGGCTACACCTTC
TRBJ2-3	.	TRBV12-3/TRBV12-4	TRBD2	CASRPTSGGADTQYF	TGTGCCAGCAGACCTACTAGCGGGGGGGCAGATACGCAGTATTTT
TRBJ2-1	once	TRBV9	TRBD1	CASSVGQGQTYNEQFF	TGTGCCAGCAGCGTAGGTCAGGGACAGACCTACAATGAGCAGTTCTTC
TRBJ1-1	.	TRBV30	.	CAWGTSENTEAFF	TGTGCCTGGGGGACATCGGAGAACACTGAAGCTTTCTTT
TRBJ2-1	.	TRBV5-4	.	CASSPSDIYNEQFF	TGTGCCAGCAGCCCCTCCGATATCTACAATGAGCAGTTCTTC
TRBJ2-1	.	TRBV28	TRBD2	CASRIPSGGYNEQFF	TGTGCCAGCAGGATCCCTAGCGGGGGTTACAATGAGCAGTTCTTC
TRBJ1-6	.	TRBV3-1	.	CASSQISSRGSPLHF	TGTGCCAGCAGCCAAATATCGAGTCGGGGTTCACCCCTCCACTTT
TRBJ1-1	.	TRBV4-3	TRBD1	CASSQTGGAEAFF	TGCGCCAGCAGCCAGACAGGGGGCGCTGAAGCTTTCTTT
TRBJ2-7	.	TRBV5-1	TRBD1	CASSWGGTGALEQYF	TGCGCCAGCAGCTGGGGAGGGACAGGGGCCCTCGAGCAGTACTTC
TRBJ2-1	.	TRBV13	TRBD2	CASSQGLAGLSYNEQFF	TGTGCCAGCAGCCAGGGACTAGCGGGACTTTCCTACAATGAGCAGTTCTTC
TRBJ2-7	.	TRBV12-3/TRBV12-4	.	CASSFSGRYEQYF	TGTGCCAGCAGTTTCTCCGGGAGATACGAGCAGTACTTC
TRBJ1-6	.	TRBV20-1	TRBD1	CSASRTGYNSPLHF	TGCAGTGCTTCTCGGACAGGTTATAATTCACCCCTCCACTTT
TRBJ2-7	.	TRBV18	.	CASSPGRDYEQYF	TGTGCCAGCTCACCCGGCAGGGACTACGAGCAGTACTTC
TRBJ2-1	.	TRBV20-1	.	CSARDVLGSLYNEQFF	TGCAGTGCTAGAGATGTTCTCGGGAGTTTGTACAATGAGCAGTTCTTC
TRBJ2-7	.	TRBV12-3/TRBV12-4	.	CASSLQEGVGRGEQYF	TGTGCCAGCAGTTTACAGGAAGGGGTTGGCCGCGGCGAGCAGTACTTC
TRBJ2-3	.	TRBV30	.	CAWSPEAPTQYF	TGTGCCTGGAGCCCGGAGGCCCCTACGCAGTATTTT
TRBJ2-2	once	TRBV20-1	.	CSATPVFAGELFF	TGCAGTGCCACACCCGTTTTCGCCGGGGAGCTGTTTTTT
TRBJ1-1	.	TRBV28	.	CASSFLPPLERAEAFF	TGTGCCAGCAGTTTTCTACCTCCTCTGGAGAGGGCTGAAGCTTTCTTT
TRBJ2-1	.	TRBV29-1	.	CSVGQGYYNEQFF	TGCAGCGTCGGGCAGGGGTACTACAATGAGCAGTTCTTC
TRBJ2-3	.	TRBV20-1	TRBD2	CSASKGSGTSTDTQYF	TGCAGTGCTAGTAAGGGTAGCGGGACTAGCACAGATACGCAGTATTTT
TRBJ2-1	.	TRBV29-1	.	CSVESRADEQFF	TGCAGCGTTGAAAGCAGGGCCGATGAGCAGTTCTTC
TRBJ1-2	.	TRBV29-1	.	CSVEEGRAGGYTF	TGCAGCGTAGAAGAAGGACGCGCGGGTGGCTACACCTTC
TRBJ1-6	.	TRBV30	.	CAWSAPRGGRVNSPLHF	TGTGCCTGGAGTGCCCCCCGTGGAGGGAGGGTTAATTCACCCCTCCACTTT
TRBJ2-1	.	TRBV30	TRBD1	CAWSPGTGVFNEQFF	TGTGCCTGGAGTCCCGGGACAGGGGTATTCAATGAGCAGTTCTTC
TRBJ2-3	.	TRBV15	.	CATSSSSTDTQYF	TGTGCCACCAGCAGTTCTAGCACAGATACGCAGTATTTT
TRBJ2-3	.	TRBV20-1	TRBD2	CSARDGLAGGFTQYF	TGCAGTGCTAGAGACGGACTAGCGGGAGGTTTTACGCAGTATTTT
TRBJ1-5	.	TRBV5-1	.	CASSPEGVQPQHF	TGCGCCAGCAGTCCCGAGGGGGTTCAGCCCCAGCATTTT